The sequence of this T cell receptor beta chain was determined in a study of regulatory T cells in long-lasting Graves disease. This clonotype was observed a handful of times. CDR3-region Arm-PCR and iRepertoire HTBI primers produced the TCR beta libraries. TCRdb ran MiXCR on the multiplex PCR reads and lists one entry per CDR3 protein. Of a few hundred thousand distinct CDR3 sequences listed, around a quarter are singletons. Trimming took 4 bases from V and 5 from J; bases not matched to a gene: 7. Per germline, CDR1 SNHLY and CDR2 FYNNEI. This CDR3 has 14 residues. Described time point: persistent/refractory GD, antithyroid drugs over 5 years with positive TRAb. Following extraction of RNA from PBMCs, that RNA was used to make the TCR library.

The TCR was taken from a female donor with Graves disease. The rearrangement uses TRBV2 and TRBJ2-7; TRBD1 matches at 8 bases. Source: peripheral blood mononuclear cells (PBMCs), taken when the disease was refractory, from a patient treated with antithyroid drugs. CDR3 sequence (DNA): TGTGCCAGCAGTGGGGGGACAGGTATCCACGAGCAGTACTTC. Translation: CASSGGTGIHEQYF. The variable domain in full, completed from reference TRBV2 and TRBJ2-7, reads EPEVTQTPSHQVTQMGQEVILRCVPISNHLYFYWYRQILGQKVEFLVSFYNNEISEKSEIFDDQFSVERPDGSNFTLKIRSTKLEDSAMYFCASSGGTGIHEQYFGPGTRLTVT.